A selection of T cell receptor beta chains follows, all from one sample in a study of vaccination and CD4 T cells after COVID-19. TCRdb itself ran the PCR reads through MiXCR, one entry per CDR3 protein. Of 15,000 to 20,000 distinct CDR3 sequences in the sample, approximately 57% were seen once. Antigens for these TCRs are unknown. The sample was CD4+ T cells from blood, cultured in vitro. Receptors originate from a human donor who had recovered from COVID-19. Both conserved end residues are part of each CDR3. Fields, in order: J gene, D gene, V gene, CDR3 protein. The D gene is left open where the match is weak.

J: TRBJ1-2
D: .
V: TRBV18
CDR3: CASSPVPPRGQGYGYTF

J: TRBJ2-1
D: TRBD1
V: TRBV12-3/TRBV12-4
CDR3: CASSNRDRDGNEQFF

J: TRBJ2-1
D: TRBD2
V: TRBV10-2
CDR3: CASRGPLAGWGNEQFF

J: TRBJ2-3
D: .
V: TRBV12-3/TRBV12-4
CDR3: CASSFGRASTDTQYF

J: TRBJ1-2
D: .
V: TRBV28
CDR3: CASRVGTGNYGYTF

J: TRBJ2-2
D: TRBD2
V: TRBV10-3
CDR3: CAISGSGSRRNTGELFF

J: TRBJ1-5
D: .
V: TRBV6-5
CDR3: CASSYGAGPHQPQHF

J: TRBJ2-7
D: TRBD2
V: TRBV28
CDR3: CASSFTSGNYEQYF

J: TRBJ1-6
D: .
V: TRBV5-4
CDR3: CASSPQSAGNSPLHF

J: TRBJ2-1
D: .
V: TRBV15
CDR3: CATSRSYVGYNEQFF

J: TRBJ2-5
D: TRBD2
V: TRBV28
CDR3: CASSLASGGSETQYF

J: TRBJ2-4
D: .
V: TRBV28
CDR3: CASSPPGTTKNIQYF

J: TRBJ2-7
D: .
V: TRBV7-6
CDR3: CASRRAETGTSEQYF

J: TRBJ2-7
D: .
V: TRBV10-2
CDR3: CASIPDFGFYEQYF

J: TRBJ2-3
D: .
V: TRBV6-1
CDR3: CASSGRDTLSDTQYF

J: TRBJ2-1
D: .
V: TRBV28
CDR3: CASTLGRDNEQFF

J: TRBJ1-5
D: .
V: TRBV2
CDR3: CASTAFDTDSNQPQHF

J: TRBJ2-7
D: TRBD1
V: TRBV6-1
CDR3: CASSPTSTGSSYEQYF

J: TRBJ2-4
D: TRBD2
V: TRBV20-1
CDR3: CSARATREGADIQYF

J: TRBJ1-5
D: TRBD1
V: TRBV11-3
CDR3: CASSHMDRFNQPQHF

J: TRBJ1-4
D: .
V: TRBV7-9
CDR3: CASSLQHLTTNEKLFF

J: TRBJ1-5
D: .
V: TRBV11-2
CDR3: CASSLGGVGNQPQHF

J: TRBJ2-5
D: .
V: TRBV27
CDR3: CASSLSRDNQETQYF

J: TRBJ1-5
D: .
V: TRBV6-1
CDR3: CAISDMATARSNQPQHF

J: TRBJ2-7
D: .
V: TRBV6-2/TRBV6-3
CDR3: CASSYRVPYEQYF

J: TRBJ2-7
D: TRBD2
V: TRBV6-1
CDR3: CASSPTLSGGAYEQYF

J: TRBJ1-1
D: .
V: TRBV12-3/TRBV12-4
CDR3: CASGPFGQLNTEAFF

J: TRBJ1-2
D: .
V: TRBV6-1
CDR3: CASSAFPKHSNYGYTF

J: TRBJ2-7
D: TRBD1
V: TRBV7-2
CDR3: CASSTFQGVHEQYF

J: TRBJ2-2
D: .
V: TRBV19
CDR3: CASSIGQVPTGELFF

J: TRBJ1-2
D: .
V: TRBV7-9
CDR3: CASSRESRGSHIGYTF

J: TRBJ1-4
D: .
V: TRBV2
CDR3: CASSGPDGNEKLFF

J: TRBJ1-6
D: TRBD1
V: TRBV20-1
CDR3: CSARQGGGNSPLHF

J: TRBJ2-1
D: TRBD2
V: TRBV30
CDR3: CAWSAPGGPRREQFF

J: TRBJ2-2
D: TRBD1
V: TRBV6-1
CDR3: CASSQRTGRTGELFF

J: TRBJ2-1
D: .
V: TRBV18
CDR3: CASSPLNTREQFF

J: TRBJ1-6
D: .
V: TRBV15
CDR3: CATSHRRSSYNSPLHF

J: TRBJ2-7
D: TRBD1
V: TRBV7-9
CDR3: CASSLLRDRGAYEQYF

J: TRBJ1-5
D: .
V: TRBV2
CDR3: CASRSRRNQPQHF

J: TRBJ1-2
D: TRBD1
V: TRBV19
CDR3: CASMTGQSTGYTF

J: TRBJ2-1
D: .
V: TRBV10-3
CDR3: CAIRDTTSYNEQFF

J: TRBJ2-3
D: .
V: TRBV11-2
CDR3: CASGLTGSTDTQYF

J: TRBJ2-1
D: TRBD2
V: TRBV29-1
CDR3: CSVAGTSERYNEQFF

J: TRBJ1-1
D: TRBD1
V: TRBV29-1
CDR3: CSAGQMNTEAFF

J: TRBJ1-4
D: TRBD1
V: TRBV19
CDR3: CASSIDRDRNEKLFF

J: TRBJ2-7
D: .
V: TRBV10-2
CDR3: CASRDNYEQYF

J: TRBJ2-5
D: .
V: TRBV14
CDR3: CASSQNPRRGYQETQYF

J: TRBJ2-3
D: TRBD2
V: TRBV20-1
CDR3: CSASGVAGRNTQYF